This TCR beta chain is from a study of cytomegalovirus exposure and HLA in healthy donors. Regarding the study as a whole: The authors listed some 150 TCR beta chains as cytomegalovirus-associated. Immune exposure information available was restricted to CMV serostatus. Many donors carried some public TCRs, although rarity characterized most TCR sequences. Presence/absence analyses assumed roughly uniform sequencing depth across donors.

In the PCR, 60 Vbeta and 13 Jbeta primers were used. Sequencing used immunoSEQ multiplex PCR; TCRdb keeps in-frame clones, though not all of them. The sample has 150,000 or so clones, approximately 84% seen once. A note on this clone: Its antigen is still unknown. Within the sample, other DNA sequences also encode this same CDR3.

Germline V gives CDR1 SGHVS, CDR2 FQNEAQ. Germline trimming cut 5 bases from V and 6 bases from J; bases unmatched to any gene: 4. The CDR3 consists of 13 residues. This clonotype originated in a young man in good health and CMV-seropositive. Sequenced material: PBMCs. The V gene is TRBV7-8, the J gene TRBJ1-2, with 9 bases that match TRBD1. CDR3 bases: TGTGCCAGCAGCCCAGGACAGGGGAATGGCTACACCTTC. It translates to CASSPGQGNGYTF.